The T cell receptor beta chain described here comes from a study of blood T cells in healthy people across ages. Using a J-beta primer mix together with a sample-barcoded 5' primer, a second PCR was run for roughly 6 to 11 cycles. Each CDR3 protein gets one entry after TCRdb re-called the 5' RACE reads with MiXCR. The sample includes about 720,000 distinct CDR3 sequences, 20% to 25% seen only once; the top ten take 22%. Broader study findings: Comparison with aged donors showed that long-lived donors had more naive CD4+ cells and higher diversity. Across the age range, TCR beta diversity per million T cells fell in a roughly linear way.

There were healthy Caucasian individuals from Russia, aged about 6 to 95, serving as donors. A minimum of 6.5 million PBMCs was isolated per sample. A remark on this clonotype: Antigen: not known.

CDR1 is MDHEN, CDR2 SYDVKM, per germline. This CDR3 is built from 14 residues. The V gene lost 9 bases and the J gene lost 1 base, with 15 bases spanning the gap. Sequenced material: blood. This clonotype was sampled from a man in his 70s in good health. The chain recombines TRBV28 with TRBJ1-2, with a tentative D call TRBD1 (6 bases). CDR3 nucleotides: TGTGCCAGTTCGACGGGGGGCGTTAACTATGGCTACACCTTC. Encoded protein: CASSTGGVNYGYTF.